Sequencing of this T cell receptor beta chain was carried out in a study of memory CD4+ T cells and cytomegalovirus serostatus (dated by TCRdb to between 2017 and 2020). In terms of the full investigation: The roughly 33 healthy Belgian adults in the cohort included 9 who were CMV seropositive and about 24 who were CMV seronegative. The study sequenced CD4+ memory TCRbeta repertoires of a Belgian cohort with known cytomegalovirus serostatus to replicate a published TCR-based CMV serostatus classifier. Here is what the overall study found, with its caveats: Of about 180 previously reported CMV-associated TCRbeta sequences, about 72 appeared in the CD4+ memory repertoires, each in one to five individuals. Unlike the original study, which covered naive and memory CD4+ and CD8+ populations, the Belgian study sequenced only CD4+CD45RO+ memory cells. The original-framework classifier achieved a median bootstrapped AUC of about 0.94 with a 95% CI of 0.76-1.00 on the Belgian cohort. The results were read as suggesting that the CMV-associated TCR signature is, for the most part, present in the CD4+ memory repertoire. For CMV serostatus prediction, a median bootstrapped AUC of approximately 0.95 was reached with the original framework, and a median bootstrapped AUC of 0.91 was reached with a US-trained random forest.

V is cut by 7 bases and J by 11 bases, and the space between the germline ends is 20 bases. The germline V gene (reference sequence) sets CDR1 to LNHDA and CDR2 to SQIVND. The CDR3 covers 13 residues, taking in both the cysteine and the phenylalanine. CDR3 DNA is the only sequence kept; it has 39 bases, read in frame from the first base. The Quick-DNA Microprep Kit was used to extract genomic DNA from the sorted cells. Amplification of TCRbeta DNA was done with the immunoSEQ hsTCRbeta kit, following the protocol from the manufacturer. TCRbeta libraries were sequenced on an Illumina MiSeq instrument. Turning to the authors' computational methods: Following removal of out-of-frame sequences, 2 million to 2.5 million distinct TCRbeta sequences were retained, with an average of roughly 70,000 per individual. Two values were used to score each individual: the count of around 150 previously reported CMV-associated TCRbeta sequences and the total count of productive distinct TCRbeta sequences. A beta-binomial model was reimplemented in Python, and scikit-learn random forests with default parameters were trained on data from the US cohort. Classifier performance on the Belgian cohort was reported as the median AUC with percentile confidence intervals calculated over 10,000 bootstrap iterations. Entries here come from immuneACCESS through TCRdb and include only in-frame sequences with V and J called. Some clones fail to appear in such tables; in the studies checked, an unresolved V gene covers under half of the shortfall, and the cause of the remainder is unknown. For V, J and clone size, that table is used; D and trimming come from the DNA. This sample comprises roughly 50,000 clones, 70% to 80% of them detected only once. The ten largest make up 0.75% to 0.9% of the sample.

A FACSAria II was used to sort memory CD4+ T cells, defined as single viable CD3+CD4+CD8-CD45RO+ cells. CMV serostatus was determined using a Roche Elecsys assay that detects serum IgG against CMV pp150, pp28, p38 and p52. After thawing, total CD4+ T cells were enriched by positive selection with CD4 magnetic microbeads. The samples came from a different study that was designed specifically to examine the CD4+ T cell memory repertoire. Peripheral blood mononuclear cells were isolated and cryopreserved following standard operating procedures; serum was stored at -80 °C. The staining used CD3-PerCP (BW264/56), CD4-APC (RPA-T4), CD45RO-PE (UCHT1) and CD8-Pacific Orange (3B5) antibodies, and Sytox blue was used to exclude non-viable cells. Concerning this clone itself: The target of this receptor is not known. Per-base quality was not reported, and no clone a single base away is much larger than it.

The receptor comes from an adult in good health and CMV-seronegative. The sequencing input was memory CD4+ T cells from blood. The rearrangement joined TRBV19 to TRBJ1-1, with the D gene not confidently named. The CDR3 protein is CASKADRGPAAFF. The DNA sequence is TGTGCCAGTAAGGCAGACCGTGGGCCTGCGGCTTTCTTT.